What follows describes a single T cell receptor (beta chain). This entry belongs to a study of control samples from healthy donors and cancer patients. Sequenced by immunoSEQ multiplex PCR; TCRdb stores in-frame clones only, minus some. The sample consists of around 76,000 clones, 94% of them appearing once. The CDR3 totals 14 residues. V dropped 1 base and J dropped 3 bases, with 9 bases sitting between them. Germline V gene lookup returns CDR1 LGHNA and CDR2 YNFKEQ. The sequence came from a woman in her thirties or forties in good health. Sequences were obtained from blood. This chain joins TRBV4-2 and TRBJ2-5; D might be TRBD1 (6 bases). CDR3 coding DNA: TGTGCCAGCAGCCAAGTGGACAGAGAAGAGACCCAGTACTTC. Its protein is CASSQVDREETQYF.